This TCR beta chain emerged from a study of T cell changes during pregnancy in multiple sclerosis. Data came from immunoSEQ multiplex PCR; TCRdb stores just in-frame clones and leaves some out. The sample records around 60,000 clones, around 93% being singletons. V trimming: 3 bases; J trimming: 3 bases; junction bases outside the gene matches: 7. The V gene's germline CDR1 is LGHNA and CDR2 YSLEER. The CDR3 spans 16 residues. This clonotype was obtained from a female donor with multiple sclerosis, enrolled in a pregnancy study. This chain uses TRBV4-3 with TRBJ2-7, with 11 nucleotides matching TRBD2. The sequencing used peripheral blood, collected after pregnancy. CDR3 region: CASSQGTSGSVYEQYF. The CDR3 DNA follows: TGCGCCAGCAGCCAGGGAACTAGCGGGAGTGTCTACGAGCAGTACTTC.